These 14 T cell receptor beta chains originate from one sample sequenced in a study of shared clonotypes between healthy human individuals. Produced via immunoSEQ multiplex PCR; TCRdb's table is partial and in-frame only. The table shows some 2.4 million clones, with under 95% occurring only once. The source material was naive CD4+ T cells from PBMCs. Specified subset: CD45RA+ positively selected. The source is a man aged 18 to 29 in good health. Some clones in this sample may be carry-over from other donors' samples.

The chain is built from TRBV7-2 and TRBJ2-3, with TRBD1 matching over 8 bases. CDR1 and CDR2 from the germline V gene are SGHTA and FQGNSA. Unmatched junction bases numbered 9, after V lost 5 bases and J lost 5 bases. The CDR3 contains 15 residues. CDR3 residues: CASSIRTGSQDTQYF. Here the CDR3 DNA reads TGTGCCAGCAGCATCCGGACAGGGAGTCAAGATACGCAGTATTTT.

V gene TRBV27 combines with J gene TRBJ2-7, with 9 positions matching TRBD1. The CDR3 runs to 15 residues. V was pared by 5 bases and J by 2 bases, with 7 bases of the junction left unmatched. Germline V lookup: CDR1 MNHEY, CDR2 SMNVEV (reference sequence). CDR3 sequence reads: CASSRSGQGTYEQYF. The DNA for the CDR3 is TGTGCCAGCAGTCGCTCGGGACAGGGTACCTACGAGCAGTACTTC.

As to this clone: The identical CDR3 is also encoded by other nucleotide sequences in the sample. The chain recombines TRBV28 with TRBJ2-5, with D maybe TRBD2 (6 bases). The germline CDR1 and CDR2 sequences are MDHEN and SYDVKM. V dropped 2 bases and J dropped 5 bases, with 9 bases sitting between them. The CDR3 extends over 13 amino acids. CDR3 loop: CASSLQGGETQYF. The CDR3 DNA reads as TGTGCCAGCAGTTTACAGGGAGGTGAGACCCAGTACTTC. Looking up the rest from reference TRBV28 and TRBJ2-5 gives the full variable domain: DVKVTQSSRYLVKRTGEKVFLECVQDMDHENMFWYRQDPGLGLRLIYFSYDVKMKEKGDIPEGYSVSREKKERFSLILESASTNQTSMYLCASSLQGGETQYFGPGTRLLVL.

J is TRBJ2-1 and V is TRBV28, with 8 bases that match TRBD2. V shed 4 bases and J 7 bases; nucleotides not matched to a gene: 21. From germline, CDR1 is MDHEN and CDR2 SYDVKM. The CDR3 has 19 residues. The CDR3 DNA reads as TGTGCCAGCAGTTCTCCCGGGGTAGCGGGAATCGGGGTTGCGAATGAGCAGTTCTTC. This sequence encodes CASSSPGVAGIGVANEQFF. The whole variable domain, filled in from reference TRBV28 and TRBJ2-1, reads DVKVTQSSRYLVKRTGEKVFLECVQDMDHENMFWYRQDPGLGLRLIYFSYDVKMKEKGDIPEGYSVSREKKERFSLILESASTNQTSMYLCASSSPGVAGIGVANEQFFGPGTRLTVL.

Here the CDR3 DNA reads TGTGCCAGTAGGCGGGCGCGGGAGGCGTGGTACGAGCAGTACTTC. This gives the protein CASRRAREAWYEQYF. The genes are TRBV19 and TRBJ2-7, with 8 positions matching TRBD2. Germline V gene lookup returns CDR1 LNHDA and CDR2 SQIVND (reference sequence). The V gene end was trimmed by 6 bases and the J gene end by 4 bases; junction bases not matched to a gene: 11. This CDR3 region has 15 residues.

The rearrangement joins TRBV7-2 to TRBJ1-5; no clear D. This CDR3 contains 13 residues. Germline V gives CDR1 SGHTA, CDR2 FQGNSA. Trimming left V 4 bases short and J 5 bases short, with 9 bases between. CDR3 amino acids: CASSSQRDQPQHF. The CDR3, as DNA: TGTGCCAGCAGCTCTCAAAGGGATCAGCCCCAGCATTTT.

In this sample, this clone turned up once. The V call is TRBV4-1, the J call TRBJ1-5; a weak D match, TRBD1 (6 bases). The CDR3 loop spans 14 amino acids. Germline V gene lookup returns CDR1 MGHRA and CDR2 YSYEKL. V lost 1 base and J lost 4, with 8 bases in between. The CDR3 protein is CASSQAGANQPQHF. CDR3 in DNA: TGCGCCAGCAGCCAAGCAGGGGCGAATCAGCCCCAGCATTTT.

This sequence joins TRBV2 and TRBJ1-5; 7 nucleotides line up with TRBD1. V dropped 3 bases and J dropped 3; count of bases not matched to a gene: 5. This CDR3 has 15 amino acids. Germline loops: CDR1 SNHLY, CDR2 FYNNEI. Here the CDR3 DNA reads TGTGCCAGCAGTGAGGGACAGCCCGCCAATCAGCCCCAGCATTTT. Residues: CASSEGQPANQPQHF.

The genes are TRBV6-1 and TRBJ2-7; 10 bases agree with TRBD1. The CDR3 runs 15 residues. V lost 4 bases and J lost 2; bases outside the gene matches: 5. The germline gives CDR1 MNHNS, CDR2 SASEGT. The CDR3 loop reads CASSGAGQGAYEQYF. DNA for the CDR3: TGTGCCAGCAGTGGCGCTGGACAGGGGGCCTACGAGCAGTACTTC.

The count of this clone is one. The chain is built from TRBV7-2 and TRBJ2-1; 9 bases are a match to TRBD2. V shed 1 base, J shed 15 bases, and the junction held 7 bases outside the gene matches. The CDR3 has 13 residues. CDR1 SGHTA and CDR2 FQGNSA come from the germline V gene. The DNA for the CDR3 is TGTGCCAGCAGCTTAGATCGTCTAGCGGGACGGTTCTTC. This sequence encodes CASSLDRLAGRFF.

The chain combines TRBV10-1 with TRBJ2-3; 7 bases are shared with TRBD1. The CDR3 has 14 residues. Looked up from germline, CDR1 is WNHNN and CDR2 is SYGVQD (reference sequence). V lost 3 bases, J lost 3 bases, and 3 bases stayed unmatched. The CDR3 nucleotides are TGCGCCAGCAGTGATTTGGACAGGACAGATACGCAGTATTTT. Its translation is CASSDLDRTDTQYF.

The V and J genes are TRBV28 and TRBJ1-3; 8 positions agree with TRBD1. Trimming at V came to 6 bases and at J to 2 bases, leaving 6 bases not matched to a gene. Germline V gene data show CDR1 as MDHEN and CDR2 as SYDVKM. The CDR3 extends over 15 amino acids. CDR3 in DNA: TGTGCCAGCAGGATACTACAGGGGGCTGGAAACACCATATATTTT. Translating gives CASRILQGAGNTIYF.

The chain combines TRBV5-6 with TRBJ1-2; D gene uncertain. V gave up 7 bases and J gave up 4 bases, with 11 bases separating them. The CDR3 contains 12 residues. Germline V lookup: CDR1 SGHDT, CDR2 YYEEEE. CDR3 protein: CASGRNAYGYTF. In DNA, the CDR3 is TGTGCCAGCGGGAGAAACGCCTATGGCTACACCTTC.

Turning to this clone: Other DNA sequences in this sample translate to the same CDR3. This rearrangement joins TRBV6-6 to TRBJ2-3, with unresolved D. Trimming left V 4 bases short and J 6 bases short, with 8 bases between. The CDR3 consists of 12 residues. Germline V gene lookup returns CDR1 MNHNY and CDR2 SVGAGI (reference sequence). The CDR3 spells CASSSTPDTQYF. In nucleotides, the CDR3 is TGTGCCAGCAGTTCGACACCGGATACGCAGTATTTT.